The source of this T cell receptor (beta chain) is a study of shared clonotypes between healthy human individuals. This CDR3 has 16 residues. The V and J ends lost 2 bases and 1 base respectively, with 12 bases between them. Over several immunoSEQ plates, each subset's genomic DNA was distributed in even portions. How the authors handled the data: Filtering differed for immunoSEQ, which gave only junction sequences without quality scores. Here immunoSEQ multiplex PCR was the method, and the copy in TCRdb shows in-frame clones only, minus some. Clone size and V and J calls were adopted from that table, with D and trimming inferred from the DNA. The sample has more than 600,000 clones, 90% to 95% seen once. CD8 cells regarded as naive lacked CD45RO, were positively chosen for CCR7, and omitted terminally differentiated effector memory CD45RA+ cells.

The specimen was naive CD8+ T cells sorted from blood. The receptor comes from a man aged 25 to 40 in good health. The chain has TRBV6-7 and TRBJ1-5, with a tentative D call TRBD1 (5 bases). TRBV6-7 is known as an ORF, though its function is uncertain. The chain's CDR3 is CASSYKGDRSNQPQHF. CDR3 coding DNA: TGTGCCAGCAGTTACAAGGGTGACAGAAGCAATCAGCCCCAGCATTTT.